These 27 T cell receptor beta chains were all obtained from the same sample, sequenced in a study of T cell responses to AZD1222 COVID-19 vaccine. Clones were read by immunoSEQ multiplex PCR, and TCRdb kept only the in-frame ones, dropping some. The profile covers about 100,000 clones, with nearly 90% appearing a single time and approximately 4.8% taken by the ten largest. The specimen comprised peripheral blood, sampled 28 days after the second AZD1222 dose. The receptors stem from an adult who received the AZD1222 COVID-19 vaccine.

This sequence joins TRBV2 and TRBJ1-5; TRBD1 matches 7 bases. Germline V gene lookup returns CDR1 SNHLY and CDR2 FYNNEI. V lost 6 bases and J lost 7; bases outside the gene matches: 9. CDR3 size: 14 residues. Here the CDR3 reads CASRPTGVNQPQHF. CDR3 nucleotide sequence: TGTGCCAGCAGACCAACAGGGGTTAACCAGCCCCAGCATTTT.

V usage is TRBV18 and J usage is TRBJ1-6; D not certain. V was cut by 6 bases and J by 9 bases, with 12 bases left in between. CDR3 length: 13 residues. Germline CDR1 reads KGHSH; CDR2 reads LQKENI. The CDR3 coding sequence is TGTGCCAGCTCGCTAAGGGAGACTTCACCCCTCCACTTT. This codes for CASSLRETSPLHF.

The CDR3 bases are TGTGCCACCAGTGACCCGAGGCAAGGCGATGGCTACACCTTC. Encoded protein: CATSDPRQGDGYTF. The chain uses TRBV24-1 and TRBJ1-2; D is uncertain. The CDR3 has 14 residues. Looked up from germline, CDR1 is KGHDR and CDR2 is SFDVKD. Trimming shortened V by 4 bases and J by 6 bases, and 14 bases separated the two germline ends.

J is TRBJ1-5 and V is TRBV13, with 7 bases that match TRBD1. The CDR3 consists of 14 residues. V shed 5 bases and J 2 bases; nucleotides not matched to a gene: 3. CDR1 is PRHDT and CDR2 is FYEKMQ in the germline V gene (reference sequence). The DNA for the CDR3 is TGTGCCAGCAGCATCGGGACAGGCAATCAGCCCCAGCATTTT. This translates into CASSIGTGNQPQHF.

The chain joins TRBV6-4 to TRBJ2-1, with D hard to call. V was trimmed by 0 bases and J by 5 bases, leaving 11 bases between them. The CDR3 contains 15 residues. CDR1 is MRHNA, CDR2 SNTAGT, per germline. The CDR3 sequence: CASSDSYRQHNEQFF. The CDR3 nucleotides read TGTGCCAGCAGTGACTCGTACAGACAACACAATGAGCAGTTCTTC.

V usage is TRBV30 and J usage is TRBJ1-1; weak D call: TRBD1 (5 bases). The V end lost 0 bases, the J end lost 7 bases, and 12 bases lay between the germline ends. The CDR3 runs 13 residues. Germline values: CDR1 GTSNPN, CDR2 SVGIG (reference sequence). The CDR3 reads CAWSVERQFEAFF. Written as DNA, the CDR3 is TGTGCCTGGAGTGTAGAGAGACAGTTTGAAGCTTTCTTT.

This clone has only a few counts. The chain combines TRBV15 with TRBJ2-7; possibly TRBD2 for D (7 bases). V was cut by 5 bases and J by 1 base, with 15 bases left in between. The length of the CDR3 is 15 residues. Germline V gene lookup returns CDR1 LNHNV and CDR2 YYDKDF (reference sequence). The CDR3 DNA follows: TGTGCCACCAGCGGGGGGGCAGGCGGTTCCTACGAGCAGTACTTC. Translation: CATSGGAGGSYEQYF.

The chain carries TRBV5-1 and TRBJ1-1; possibly TRBD1 for D (6 bases). There are 14 residues in the CDR3. The V end lost 0 bases, the J end lost 4 bases, and 10 bases lay between the germline ends. Looked up from germline, CDR1 is SGHRS and CDR2 is YFSETQ. The CDR3 DNA follows: TGCGCCAGCAGCTTGGAGCAGGGGACCACTGAAGCTTTCTTT. It encodes CASSLEQGTTEAFF.

CDR3 region: CASSSLARPRVEQFF. DNA for the CDR3: TGTGCCAGTAGTAGCTTAGCTAGGCCCCGGGTTGAGCAGTTCTTC. V usage is TRBV19 and J usage is TRBJ2-1, with D unresolved. V shed 4 bases and J shed 9 bases, with 19 bases lying between them. CDR1 is LNHDA, CDR2 SQIVND, per germline (reference sequence). This CDR3 region has 15 residues.

The chain joins TRBV6-2 or TRBV6-3 to TRBJ1-6; D unresolved. CDR3 length: 14 residues. Germline-derived CDR1 and CDR2 are MNHEY and SVGEGT. V dropped 0 bases and J dropped 6 bases, with 6 bases sitting between them. CDR3 in DNA: TGTGCCAGCAGTTACTCGATGTCTAATTCACCCCTCCACTTT. Translated: CASSYSMSNSPLHF.

The chain is built from TRBV4-2 and TRBJ1-5, with D uncertain. Germline loops: CDR1 LGHNA, CDR2 YNFKEQ. The CDR3 runs to 16 residues. Between the trimmed V and J ends, which lost 1 base and 0 bases, there was a span of 10 bases. CDR3 nucleotide sequence: TGTGCCAGCAGCCAAGCCGAAGGGTATAGCAATCAGCCCCAGCATTTT. Protein product: CASSQAEGYSNQPQHF.

The chain couples TRBV6-5 to TRBJ2-7, with D hard to call. V dropped 7 bases and J dropped 0 bases, with 4 bases sitting between them. The length of the CDR3 is 11 residues. CDR1 is MNHEY, CDR2 SVGAGI, per germline. The CDR3 is CASKASYEQYF. Written as DNA, the CDR3 is TGTGCCAGCAAAGCCTCCTACGAGCAGTACTTC.

The chain is built from TRBV6-2 or TRBV6-3 and TRBJ1-1, with D maybe TRBD1 (5 bases). Germline V CDR1 and CDR2: MNHEY, SVGEGT. The V and J ends lost 0 bases and 4 bases respectively, with 9 bases between them. CDR3 length: 14 residues. This chain's CDR3 is CASSYSRGGTEAFF. CDR3 nucleotides: TGTGCCAGCAGTTACTCTCGTGGGGGCACTGAAGCTTTCTTT.

The V and J genes are TRBV28 and TRBJ2-3; D tentatively reads TRBD1 or TRBD2 (5 bases each). There are 16 residues in the CDR3. Trimming shortened V by 8 bases and J by 2 bases, and 20 bases separated the two germline ends. CDR1 is MDHEN and CDR2 is SYDVKM in the germline V gene. The CDR3 here is CASLAPGLGTTDTQYF. CDR3 nucleotides: TGTGCCAGCCTCGCACCAGGTCTGGGGACCACAGATACGCAGTATTTT.

V usage is TRBV15 and J usage is TRBJ2-1; D ambiguous. The CDR3 is made up of 16 amino acids. Between the trimmed V and J ends, which lost 5 bases and 5 bases, there was a span of 19 bases. CDR1 and CDR2 (germline): LNHNV, YYDKDF (reference sequence). The CDR3: CATSGSQAGGHNEQFF. The CDR3, as DNA: TGTGCCACCAGCGGATCTCAGGCCGGTGGTCACAATGAGCAGTTCTTC.

The chain joins TRBV18 to TRBJ1-5; D unresolved. The CDR3 loop spans 15 amino acids. CDR1 and CDR2 (germline): KGHSH, LQKENI. Trimming shortened V by 0 bases and J by 1 base, and 7 bases separated the two germline ends. CDR3: CASSPPGVSNQPQHF. The CDR3 coding sequence is TGTGCCAGCTCACCACCAGGAGTAAGCAATCAGCCCCAGCATTTT.

This sequence joins TRBV7-2 and TRBJ1-1; D unclear. The germline CDR1 and CDR2 sequences are SGHTA and FQGNSA. The V end lost 6 bases, the J end lost 4 bases, and 21 bases lay between the germline ends. CDR3 length: 16 amino acids. CDR3 protein: CASRSFGGVYSTEAFF. CDR3 DNA sequence: TGTGCCAGCAGATCCTTCGGCGGGGTATATAGCACTGAAGCTTTCTTT.

V gene TRBV30 combines with J gene TRBJ1-2; D is uncertain. Trimming left V 2 bases short and J 5 bases short, with 6 bases between. Germline assignment: CDR1 GTSNPN and CDR2 SVGIG (reference sequence). CDR3 size: 11 residues. CDR3 loop: CAWSMGYGYTF. The CDR3 DNA is TGTGCCTGGAGTATGGGGTATGGCTACACCTTC.

The rearrangement links TRBV7-2 to TRBJ2-7; 9 nucleotides match TRBD1. CDR3 length: 13 amino acids. V lost 6 bases, J lost 3 bases, and 3 bases stayed unmatched. Per the germline V gene, CDR1 is SGHTA and CDR2 is FQGNSA. The DNA for the CDR3 is TGTGCCAGCAGGGAGACAGGGGGCTACGAGCAGTACTTC. It specifies CASRETGGYEQYF. Full variable domain (remainder filled in from reference TRBV7-2 and TRBJ2-7): GAGVSQSPSNKVTEKGKDVELRCDPISGHTALYWYRQSLGQGLEFLIYFQGNSAPDKSGLPSDRFSAERTGGSVSTLTIQRTQQEDSAVYLCASRETGGYEQYFGPGTRLTVT.

This clone was detected only a few times. The chain couples TRBV2 to TRBJ2-1; the match to TRBD1 covers 8 bases. V trimming: 2 bases; J trimming: 7 bases; junction bases outside the gene matches: 7. The CDR3 is 15 amino acids. Looked up from germline, CDR1 is SNHLY and CDR2 is FYNNEI. Written as DNA, the CDR3 is TGTGCCAGCAGTGAATTCCAGGGGGCTGGAAATGAGCAGTTCTTC. It encodes CASSEFQGAGNEQFF. Looking up the rest from reference TRBV2 and TRBJ2-1 gives the full variable domain: EPEVTQTPSHQVTQMGQEVILRCVPISNHLYFYWYRQILGQKVEFLVSFYNNEISEKSEIFDDQFSVERPDGSNFTLKIRSTKLEDSAMYFCASSEFQGAGNEQFFGPGTRLTVL.

This chain uses TRBV10-3 with TRBJ2-7, with 13 bases aligning to TRBD2. Trimming at V came to 10 bases and at J to 2 bases, leaving 20 bases not matched to a gene. Germline lookup yields CDR1 ENHRY and CDR2 SYGVKD. This CDR3 has 19 residues. CDR3 DNA: TGTGCCACTAGTCCCACCGGGACTAGCGGGGCCTCAGAGACCTACGAGCAGTACTTC. Translation: CATSPTGTSGASETYEQYF.

J is TRBJ1-2 and V is TRBV10-3; 10 bases align to TRBD1. CDR3 length: 14 residues. Germline V gene data show CDR1 as ENHRY and CDR2 as SYGVKD. The junction had 9 bases not matched to a gene; V was cut back by 7 bases and J by 7 bases. The CDR3 DNA reads as TGTGCCATCACTTGGACAGGGGGAAAGGGTGGCTACACCTTC. Translated, it gives CAITWTGGKGGYTF.

This clone was seen once. V is TRBV10-3 and J is TRBJ1-3; D is unclear. The germline V and J ends were trimmed by 5 bases and 0 bases, with 14 bases remaining between them. This CDR3 region has 16 residues. The germline gives CDR1 ENHRY, CDR2 SYGVKD. DNA for the CDR3: TGTGCCATCAGTCCTCTTGGGCCATCCTCTGGAAACACCATATATTTT. This sequence encodes CAISPLGPSSGNTIYF.

V usage is TRBV5-4 and J usage is TRBJ2-2, with TRBD1 identical over 8 bases. This CDR3 is 17 amino acids long. Germline-derived CDR1 and CDR2 are SGHNT and YYREEE (reference sequence). With 0 bases clipped from V and 4 bases from J, the junction kept 8 bases outside the gene matches. CDR3: CASSLGVGQGSTGELFF. The CDR3 coding sequence is TGTGCCAGCAGCTTGGGAGTTGGACAGGGAAGCACCGGGGAGCTGTTTTTT.

The chain couples TRBV5-6 to TRBJ2-2; 8 nucleotides agree with TRBD1. After removal of 4 bases from V and 4 bases from J, the junction contained 9 bases not matched to a gene. This CDR3 region has 16 residues. Germline-derived CDR1 and CDR2 are SGHDT and YYEEEE. The DNA of the CDR3 is TGTGCCAGCAGCGCAGGACAGGGTTGGAGCACCGGGGAGCTGTTTTTT. It yields the protein CASSAGQGWSTGELFF.

CDR3 nucleotides: TGTGCCAGCAAACTATACAATGAGCAGTTCTTC. This encodes CASKLYNEQFF. The chain uses TRBV6-5 and TRBJ2-1; D is uncertain. V was trimmed by 7 bases and J by 4 bases, leaving 5 bases between them. The germline CDR1 and CDR2 sequences are MNHEY and SVGAGI. The CDR3 consists of 11 residues.

The chain employs TRBV3-1 (or the pseudogene TRBV3-2) and TRBJ2-7; D is unresolved. Germline loops: CDR1 LGHDT, CDR2 YNNKEL (reference sequence). V lost 4 bases and J 0 bases, leaving 10 bases between the germline ends. This CDR3 contains 14 residues. The chain's CDR3 is CASSPQPSSYEQYF. CDR3 DNA: TGTGCCAGCAGCCCCCAACCGAGCTCCTACGAGCAGTACTTC.